This T cell receptor (beta chain) was sequenced in a study of T cell changes during pregnancy in multiple sclerosis. Assay used: immunoSEQ multiplex PCR; TCRdb lists only in-frame clones, some missing. The table lists 65,000 to 85,000 clones, around nine tenths of them singletons. This CDR3 has 19 amino acids. Germline V lookup: CDR1 MGHRA, CDR2 YSYEKL. The V gene lost 4 bases and the J gene lost 0 bases, with 22 bases spanning the gap. This TCR was sampled from a female donor with multiple sclerosis, enrolled in a pregnancy study. This chain connects TRBV4-1 to TRBJ1-3; perhaps TRBD1 as D (6 bases). The sequencing here drew on CD4+ T cells from peripheral blood mononuclear cells, taken before pregnancy. In nucleotides, the CDR3 is TGCGCCAGCAGCCGAAACCCAGGGACAAGTATGAGCTCTGGAAACACCATATATTTT. Translated, it gives CASSRNPGTSMSSGNTIYF.